A single sample gave rise to the 18 T cell receptor beta chains below, sequenced in a study of PD-1 blockade in classical Hodgkin lymphoma (TCRdb year 2020). The sample's time point label, decoded: cycle 1 day 1 (C1D1), immediately before nivolumab initiation. Every trial patient had relapsed after autologous stem cell transplantation, and cohorts A, B and C differed in prior brentuximab vedotin exposure. A Miltenyi CD4+ T cell isolation kit was used for magnetic negative selection to purify CD4+ T cells from thawed PBMCs. Library preparation was by the immunoSEQ multiplex PCR assay. Drawn from immuneACCESS, this table holds only the in-frame rearrangements with V and J called that TCRdb kept. Clones are partly lost; checked studies trace under half to an unresolved V gene and leave the rest unexplained. The sample data list 10,000 to 15,000 clones, and 75% to 90% of these were observed just once. The top ten hold roughly 0.46% of the sample.

Material: CD4+ T cells from blood, obtained at baseline. The receptors stem from a human donor with classical Hodgkin lymphoma.

The chain is built from TRBV2 and TRBJ1-3; TRBD1 might be the D (5 bases). This CDR3 has 14 amino acids. Trimming took off 5 bases at V and 3 bases at J, with 11 bases between the two ends. Germline CDR1 reads SNHLY; CDR2 reads FYNNEI. For the CDR3, the DNA is TGTGCCAGCAGTTCAGACAGTTTTGGAAACACCATATATTTT. Protein product: CASSSDSFGNTIYF.

J is TRBJ2-7 and V is TRBV27; 9 nucleotides match TRBD2. CDR1 MNHEY and CDR2 SMNVEV come from the germline V gene (reference sequence). This CDR3 is 15 amino acids long. V gave up 3 bases and J gave up 1 base; unmatched junction bases: 4. CDR3 protein: CASSLLAGESYEQYF. The DNA for the CDR3 is TGTGCCAGCAGTTTGTTAGCGGGGGAATCCTACGAGCAGTACTTC.

CDR3 DNA sequence: TGTGCCAGTAGTACTCAGGGAAATGAGCAGTTCTTC. As protein: CASSTQGNEQFF. J is TRBJ2-1 and V is TRBV19; D possibly corresponds to TRBD1 (5 bases). CDR1 and CDR2 (germline): LNHDA, SQIVND (reference sequence). There are 12 residues in the CDR3. V lost 4 bases and J lost 7, with 8 bases in between.

The chain joins TRBV6-5 to TRBJ2-7; TRBD2 matches at 8 bases. The J segment lost 0 bases and the V segment lost 7 bases, leaving 8 bases of the junction unmatched. Germline V lookup: CDR1 MNHEY, CDR2 SVGAGI. The CDR3 has 15 amino acids. The CDR3 DNA reads TGTGCCAGCATTGGATTCGGGGGGGCCTCCTACGAGCAGTACTTC. Protein product: CASIGFGGASYEQYF.

This chain links TRBV5-5 with TRBJ2-2; 10 bases map to TRBD1. Germline assignment: CDR1 SGHKS and CDR2 YYEKEE (reference sequence). The CDR3 covers 18 residues. Losses at the gene ends were 4 bases for V and 0 bases for J; bases not matched to a gene: 9. The CDR3 region is CASSGLDRGHPNTGELFF. The DNA for the CDR3 is TGTGCCAGCAGCGGACTCGACAGGGGGCATCCGAACACCGGGGAGCTGTTTTTT.

The chain carries TRBV11-1 and TRBJ2-7, with 9 bases identical to TRBD1. Germline V lookup: CDR1 SGHAT, CDR2 FQDESV (reference sequence). J lost 3 bases, V lost 6 bases, and 9 bases had no gene match. This CDR3 contains 15 residues. CDR3 sequence (DNA): TGTGCCAGCAGTTCGGGACAGGGTGCAAACTACGAGCAGTACTTC. Amino acid sequence: CASSSGQGANYEQYF.

The chain has TRBV15 and TRBJ2-7; TRBD1 agrees at 11 bases. V dropped 1 base and J dropped 4; count of bases not matched to a gene: 6. This CDR3 comprises 16 residues. The V gene's germline CDR1 is LNHNV and CDR2 YYDKDF (reference sequence). The CDR3 DNA reads as TGTGCCACCAGCAGAGTAGGACAGGGGGCTAGGTACGAGCAGTACTTC. Translation: CATSRVGQGARYEQYF. The entire variable domain, with the rest obtained from reference TRBV15 and TRBJ2-7, is as follows: DAMVIQNPRYQVTQFGKPVTLSCSQTLNHNVMYWYQQKSSQAPKLLFHYYDKDFNNEADTPDNFQSRRPNTSFCFLDIRSPGLGDTAMYLCATSRVGQGARYEQYFGPGTRLTVT.

V and J are TRBV7-6 and TRBJ2-1, with 9 bases that match TRBD2. The CDR3 covers 16 residues. Per germline, CDR1 SGHVS and CDR2 FNYEAQ. J lost 3 bases, V lost 5 bases, and 8 bases had no gene match. CDR3 nucleotide sequence: TGTGCCAGCAGCCCCGCCGGCGGGAGGGGCTACAATGAGCAGTTCTTC. It specifies CASSPAGGRGYNEQFF.

This clone was seen once. The rearrangement uses TRBV5-4 and TRBJ2-1; D is ambiguous. The germline gives CDR1 SGHNT, CDR2 YYREEE (reference sequence). The V end lost 4 bases, the J end lost 0 bases, and 17 bases lay between the germline ends. The CDR3 runs to 17 residues. The CDR3 loop reads CASSPQLAASSYNEQFF. The CDR3 DNA follows: TGTGCCAGCAGCCCGCAATTGGCGGCGAGCTCCTACAATGAGCAGTTCTTC.

V and J are TRBV6-1 and TRBJ2-5; 11 positions agree with TRBD2. The CDR3 totals 15 residues. Germline values: CDR1 MNHNS, CDR2 SASEGT. J lost 5 bases, V lost 6 bases, and 8 bases had no gene match. The CDR3: CASSESASGRETQYF. The CDR3 DNA reads as TGTGCCAGCAGCGAAAGCGCTAGCGGGAGGGAGACCCAGTACTTC.

This clone was seen only once. The gene calls are TRBV5-4 and TRBJ2-3; 14 nucleotides line up with TRBD2. The length of the CDR3 is 17 residues. CDR1 and CDR2 (germline): SGHNT, YYREEE (reference sequence). The junction had 12 bases not matched to a gene; V was cut back by 6 bases and J by 6 bases. The CDR3 sequence: CASTVGLAGVGRDTQYF. The CDR3 DNA follows: TGTGCCAGCACCGTGGGACTAGCGGGAGTAGGGCGGGATACGCAGTATTTT.

This chain joins TRBV4-1 and TRBJ1-2, with D tentatively TRBD1 (6 bases). Germline V gene sequence: CDR1 MGHRA, CDR2 YSYEKL. V lost 6 bases, J lost 4 bases, and 15 bases lay in between. This CDR3 contains 14 residues. The CDR3 reads CASSVDLQGYGYTF. Here the CDR3 DNA reads TGCGCCAGCAGTGTGGACTTACAGGGCTATGGCTACACCTTC.

The count of this clone is one. The chain links TRBV7-3 to TRBJ2-2, with D perhaps TRBD1 (6 bases). The CDR3 runs 13 residues. Germline lookup yields CDR1 SGHTA and CDR2 FQGTGA. Trimming cost V 5 bases and J 4 bases, with 8 bases left between them. CDR3 DNA sequence: TGTGCCAGCAGCCCAGGGGTCACCGGGGAGCTGTTTTTT. Its protein product is CASSPGVTGELFF.

The chain carries TRBV4-1 and TRBJ1-5, with D unclear. The germline gives CDR1 MGHRA, CDR2 YSYEKL. V gave up 5 bases and J gave up 9 bases, with 14 bases separating them. This CDR3 has 13 amino acids. The CDR3 sequence: CASSSVSDGPQHF. DNA for the CDR3: TGCGCCAGCAGCTCCGTATCCGACGGGCCCCAGCATTTT.

V usage is TRBV11-2 and J usage is TRBJ2-7; 7 bases map to TRBD1. V gave up 3 bases and J gave up 3 bases; unmatched junction bases: 2. This CDR3 region has 13 residues. The germline gives CDR1 SGHAT, CDR2 FQNNGV. The CDR3: CASSLGQSYEQYF. The CDR3 nucleotides are TGTGCCAGCAGCTTGGGACAGAGCTACGAGCAGTACTTC.

The chain carries TRBV7-6 and TRBJ2-2; 10 bases are shared with TRBD1. In germline, CDR1 is SGHVS, CDR2 FNYEAQ. The V segment lost 4 bases and the J segment 2 bases; nucleotides outside the gene matches: 10. The length of the CDR3 is 18 residues. CDR3 sequence (DNA): TGTGCCAGCAGCTCGCCAACCGGGACAGGGGTTAACACCGGGGAGCTGTTTTTT. This translates into CASSSPTGTGVNTGELFF.

This sequence joins TRBV19 and TRBJ2-7; tentatively, D is TRBD1 or TRBD2 (5 bases each). Per the germline V gene, CDR1 is LNHDA and CDR2 is SQIVND (reference sequence). This CDR3 is 13 amino acids long. The germline V and J ends were trimmed by 5 bases and 2 bases, with 10 bases remaining between them. CDR3 sequence (DNA): TGTGCCAGTAGTCGGGACCGACCCTACGAGCAGTACTTC. Protein sequence: CASSRDRPYEQYF.

The gene calls are TRBV19 and TRBJ2-7; 12 nucleotides line up with TRBD1. CDR3 length: 14 amino acids. Germline assignment: CDR1 LNHDA and CDR2 SQIVND (reference sequence). After removal of 7 bases from V and 6 bases from J, the junction contained 7 bases not matched to a gene. CDR3 coding DNA: TGTGCCAGTAAGTCCGGGACAGGGGGCTTCGAGCAGTACTTC. Its translation: CASKSGTGGFEQYF.